The 9 T cell receptor beta chains listed next were all sequenced from one sample in a study of blood T cells in healthy people across ages. Sample-barcoded 5' priming and a J-beta primer mix drove a second PCR of roughly 6 to 12 cycles. From the 5' RACE reads, TCRdb called clonotypes with MiXCR, one entry per CDR3 protein. The sample holds over 950,000 distinct CDR3 sequences; roughly two fifths are singletons and the top ten take less than 15%. The material sequenced was blood. These receptors were taken from a man in his late teens or twenties in good health.

This clonotype was observed a handful of times. J is TRBJ1-1 and V is TRBV12-3 or TRBV12-4; 7 positions match TRBD1. The CDR3 extends over 13 amino acids. V trimming: 6 bases; J trimming: 4 bases; junction bases outside the gene matches: 5. Written as DNA, the CDR3 is TGTGCCAGCAGACCCCAGGGGGTCACTGAAGCTTTCTTT. Amino acid sequence: CASRPQGVTEAFF.

The chain joins TRBV3-1 to TRBJ1-6, with TRBD1 matching over 8 bases. There are 15 residues in the CDR3. Losses at the gene ends were 3 bases for V and 10 bases for J; bases not matched to a gene: 8. Per germline, CDR1 LGHDT and CDR2 YNNKEL (reference sequence). CDR3 sequence: CASSQRQGRKSPLHF. Written as DNA, the CDR3 is TGTGCCAGCAGCCAGAGACAGGGGAGAAAATCACCCCTCCACTTT.

The chain carries TRBV20-1 and TRBJ2-1; the D gene could be TRBD1 or TRBD2 (6 bases each). Germline V CDR1 and CDR2: DFQATT, SNEGSKA (reference sequence). This CDR3 spans 11 amino acids. V lost 6 bases, J lost 10 bases, and 13 bases lay in between. The DNA of the CDR3 is TGCAGTGCCGTGAGGGGGGCCGAGCAGTTCTTC. As protein: CSAVRGAEQFF.

This clonotype occurred a few times. This chain joins TRBV7-2 and TRBJ1-1; the D is unclear. The germline V and J ends were trimmed by 1 base and 0 bases, with 6 bases remaining between them. The germline V gene encodes CDR1 SGHTA and CDR2 FQGNSA. This CDR3 has 14 amino acids. CDR3 residues: CASSLVPLNTEAFF. CDR3 nucleotides: TGTGCCAGCAGCTTAGTTCCCTTGAACACTGAAGCTTTCTTT. The whole variable domain, filled in from reference TRBV7-2 and TRBJ1-1, reads GAGVSQSPSNKVTEKGKDVELRCDPISGHTALYWYRQSLGQGLEFLIYFQGNSAPDKSGLPSDRFSAERTGGSVSTLTIQRTQQEDSAVYLCASSLVPLNTEAFFGQGTRLTVV.

V usage is TRBV5-1 and J usage is TRBJ2-1, with 9 bases that match TRBD2. Trimming at V came to 3 bases and at J to 2 bases, leaving 15 bases not matched to a gene. Germline CDR1 SGHRS, CDR2 YFSETQ. The CDR3 is 19 residues long. The CDR3 bases are TGCGCCAGCAGCTCCGATTCCCTCCTGACTAGCGGTGCCTACAATGAGCAGTTCTTC. Protein sequence: CASSSDSLLTSGAYNEQFF.

This clonotype was counted many times. The rearrangement uses TRBV4-3 and TRBJ2-1; 8 bases are a match to TRBD1. The CDR3 is 16 residues long. Trimming took 3 bases from V and 2 from J; bases not matched to a gene: 6. The germline V gene has CDR1 LGHNA and CDR2 YSLEER. In DNA form, the CDR3 reads TGCGCCAGCAGCCATGTTGCAGGGGGCGCCTACAATGAGCAGTTCTTC. It encodes CASSHVAGGAYNEQFF.

This clonotype was detected once. The rearrangement joins TRBV5-6 to TRBJ2-1; weak D call: TRBD1 (5 bases). Germline V gene sequence: CDR1 SGHDT, CDR2 YYEEEE. The CDR3 consists of 13 residues. V was pared by 0 bases and J by 10 bases, with 11 bases between. CDR3 amino acids: CASSLAGPKEQFF. CDR3 coding DNA: TGTGCCAGCAGCTTGGCAGGGCCAAAGGAGCAGTTCTTC.

The CDR3 reads CASTLGPENTEAFF. The CDR3 DNA follows: TGTGCCAGCACCCTGGGCCCGGAGAACACTGAAGCTTTCTTT. The J gene is TRBJ1-1, the V gene TRBV12-3 or TRBV12-4; D gene uncertain. Trimming left V 7 bases short and J 1 base short, with 13 bases between. CDR3 length equals 14 residues.

The chain uses TRBV14 and TRBJ2-1; TRBD1 matches at 7 bases. Trimming cost V 1 base and J 14 bases; bases outside gene matches: 11. The CDR3 sequence is 14 residues long. The V gene's germline CDR1 is SGHDN and CDR2 FVKESK. The CDR3 is CASSQALGRGRKFF. As DNA, the CDR3 is TGTGCCAGCAGCCAAGCATTAGGAAGGGGGCGAAAGTTCTTC.